This T cell receptor beta chain comes out of a study of T cells after yellow fever vaccination. Study-level points and caveats: Researchers noted that a small share of clonotypes showed up in both CD4 and CD8 compartments. One caveat is that FACS-sorted repertoires could contain abundant clonotypes contaminating from the bulk population. A secondary response was less intense yet reached its peak sooner, at day 5 versus 15.

Template switching with 5'RACE generated the TCR cDNA and added a universal primer site and UMIs. TCRdb recomputed calls from the 5' RACE reads with MiXCR, one row per CDR3 protein. The data show about 350,000 distinct CDR3 sequences, with about 4% seen just once and under 30% held by the top ten. This clonotype was counted a few times. Its antigen is not identified. The CDR3 consists of 14 residues. Germline loops: CDR1 SEHNR, CDR2 FQNEAQ (reference sequence). The V end was cut by 6 bases, the J end by 0 bases, with 11 bases between. This specimen was PBMCs, taken 5 days after the yellow fever booster vaccination. This receptor was identified in a man aged 18 to 30 who received the YFV17D yellow fever vaccine. The chain is built from TRBV7-9 and TRBJ1-1; D is unclear. CDR3 nucleotides: TGTGCCAGCAGTAGTCCGACTTTGAACACTGAAGCTTTCTTT. It specifies CASSSPTLNTEAFF. Based on the CDR3 plus reference TRBV7-9 and TRBJ1-1, the full variable domain is DTGVSQNPRHKITKRGQNVTFRCDPISEHNRLYWYRQTLGQGPEFLTYFQNEAQLEKSRLLSDRFSAERPKGSFSTLEIQRTEQGDSAMYLCASSSPTLNTEAFFGQGTRLTVV.